This T cell receptor beta chain was captured by sequencing in a study of CD8+ T cells in alopecia areata. Overall study: Treatment with tofacitinib (6 to 18 months) was followed by 6 months off drug.

Treatment reported: oral pan-JAK inhibitor, 5-10 mg twice daily. Alopecia areata patients gave lesional scalp punch biopsies and peripheral blood samples. The table lists this clone with a few counts. Extraction and reverse transcription of RNA yielded cDNA as the sequencing template. Data came from immunoSEQ multiplex PCR; TCRdb stores just in-frame clones and leaves some out. In the table there are 170,000 or so clones, approximately 65% of which are singletons. The V gene's germline CDR1 is SNHLY and CDR2 FYNNEI. With 4 bases removed from V and 8 bases from J, the gap between germline ends came to 14 bases. The CDR3 loop spans 14 amino acids.

Source: CD4+ T cells sorted from blood, taken at week 4, from a patient treated with tofacitinib. This TCR derives from a human donor with alopecia areata. The chain carries TRBV2 and TRBJ1-4, with D unclear. The CDR3, as DNA: TGTGCCAGCAGTGGTACAGCGGGTGGGGAAAAACTGTTTTTT. Protein: CASSGTAGGEKLFF. Supplemented by reference TRBV2 and TRBJ1-4, the full variable domain reads EPEVTQTPSHQVTQMGQEVILRCVPISNHLYFYWYRQILGQKVEFLVSFYNNEISEKSEIFDDQFSVERPDGSNFTLKIRSTKLEDSAMYFCASSGTAGGEKLFFGSGTQLSVL.